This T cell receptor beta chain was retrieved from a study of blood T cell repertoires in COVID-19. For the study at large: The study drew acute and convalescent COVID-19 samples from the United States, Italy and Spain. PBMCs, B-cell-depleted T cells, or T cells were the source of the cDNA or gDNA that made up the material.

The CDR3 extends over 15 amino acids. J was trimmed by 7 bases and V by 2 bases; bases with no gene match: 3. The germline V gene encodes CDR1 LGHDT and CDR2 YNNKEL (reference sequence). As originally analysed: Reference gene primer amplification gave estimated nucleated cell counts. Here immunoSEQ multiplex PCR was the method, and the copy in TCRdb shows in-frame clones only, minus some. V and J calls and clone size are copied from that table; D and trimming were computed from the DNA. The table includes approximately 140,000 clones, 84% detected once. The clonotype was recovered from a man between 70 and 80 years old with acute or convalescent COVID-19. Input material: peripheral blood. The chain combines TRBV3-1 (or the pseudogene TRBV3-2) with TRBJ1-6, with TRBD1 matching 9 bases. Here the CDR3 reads CASSQPGTGNSPLHF. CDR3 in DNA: TGTGCCAGCAGCCAACCCGGGACAGGGAATTCACCCCTCCACTTT.